The rows below give T cell receptor beta chains drawn from one sample of a study of T-cell reconstitution after alpha-beta-depleted transplantation in children. TCRdb itself ran the PCR reads through MiXCR, one entry per CDR3 protein. The sample contains 800,000 to 1,000,000 distinct CDR3 sequences, roughly 29% of which appear only once. The sequencing used PBMCs, mostly from graft donor cells, collected 360 days after TCRalphabeta/CD19-depleted stem cell transplant. These receptors originate from a boy less than two years old who had a stem cell transplant for SCID, so the T cells may come from the graft donor. Both conserved end residues are part of each CDR3. The D gene is left open where the match is weak. The listing skips clone size in some rows; elsewhere it reads once, few, many or a size class.

>TRBV5-1|-|TRBJ1-2|TRBD1
TGCGCCAGCAGCTTGGCGGGACAGCCGGCTAACTATGGCTACACCTTC
CASSLAGQPANYGYTF
>TRBV20-1|few|TRBJ1-6|-
TGCAGTGCCCAGGACAGCTCCTATAATTCACCCCTCCACTTT
CSAQDSSYNSPLHF
>TRBV3-1|-|TRBJ2-1|-
TGTGCCAGCAGCCCATGGGACCTAATAAATGAGCAGTTCTTC
CASSPWDLINEQFF
>TRBV18|few|TRBJ1-1|-
TGTGCCAGCCAAGGGATTCCGGCGACGATGAACACTGAAGCTTTCTTT
CASQGIPATMNTEAFF
>TRBV7-2|-|TRBJ2-3|-
TGTGCCAGCAACCTGGGGGGTTCCACAGATACGCAGTATTTT
CASNLGGSTDTQYF
>TRBV5-1|-|TRBJ2-1|TRBD1
TGCGCCAGCAGTTCCCACGGACAGGGGCCCGTAGATGAGCAGTTCTTC
CASSSHGQGPVDEQFF
>TRBV20-1|-|TRBJ1-4|-
TGCAGTGCTAGAGGGTCCAATGAAAAACTGTTTTTT
CSARGSNEKLFF
>TRBV29-1|-|TRBJ2-5|TRBD2
TGCAGCGTTGAAGATTTTAGCGGGGGCTGGGAGACCCAGTACTTC
CSVEDFSGGWETQYF
>TRBV2|-|TRBJ2-7|-
TGTGCCAGCACGCAGGGTAACTACGAGCAGTACTTC
CASTQGNYEQYF
>TRBV28|-|TRBJ2-7|TRBD1
TGTGCCAGCAGCGCCCGACAGGGGAAAGGCCAAGAACAGTACTTC
CASSARQGKGQEQYF
>TRBV25-1|few|TRBJ2-7|-
TGTGCCAGCAGTGAAGTCATAGGAGGGACAGCTAAGCAGTACTTC
CASSEVIGGTAKQYF
>TRBV20-1|-|TRBJ1-1|-
TGCAGTGCTAGGAGGGCAGGACCGAGCACTGAAGCTTTCTTT
CSARRAGPSTEAFF
>TRBV7-2|many|TRBJ2-7|-
TGTGCCAGCAGCTTAGTTCCCAGGGGACGGGAGCAGTACTTC
CASSLVPRGREQYF
>TRBV20-1|-|TRBJ2-5|TRBD2
TGCAGTGCTACTAGCGGGGGCCAAGAGACCCAGTACTTC
CSATSGGQETQYF
>TRBV30|-|TRBJ2-2|-
TGTGCCTGGAAGGTGGGCAGGGTCACCGGGGAGCTGTTTTTT
CAWKVGRVTGELFF
>TRBV15|-|TRBJ2-7|-
TGTGCCACCAGCAGAGGCAGGTCTCACTACGAGCAGTACTTC
CATSRGRSHYEQYF
>TRBV12-3/TRBV12-4|few|TRBJ1-4|-
TGTGCCAGCAGCCCACCCGATGAAAAACTGTTTTTT
CASSPPDEKLFF
>TRBV20-1|few|TRBJ1-1|-
TGCAGTGCTAGTATTTCGGACACTGAAGCTTTCTTT
CSASISDTEAFF
>TRBV28|-|TRBJ2-1|TRBD2
TGTGCCAGCAGTTTATCGAGACTAGCCACCTACAATGAGCAGTTCTTC
CASSLSRLATYNEQFF
>TRBV12-3/TRBV12-4|-|TRBJ1-1|-
TGTGCCAGCAGTCCAACAGGAGCGAGCACTGAAGCTTTCTTT
CASSPTGASTEAFF
>TRBV5-1|-|TRBJ2-2|TRBD1
TGCGCCAGCAGCTTGGCAGGACAGGGGGCCTCGAACACCGGGGAGCTGTTTTTT
CASSLAGQGASNTGELFF
>TRBV5-1|-|TRBJ1-1|-
TGCGCCAGCAGCGCGACGTCGGGGAGCGCTGAAGCTTTCTTT
CASSATSGSAEAFF
>TRBV24-1|few|TRBJ2-1|TRBD2
TGTGCCACCAGTGACACCGGGACTACCTACAATGAGCAGTTCTTC
CATSDTGTTYNEQFF